Listed here is a single T cell receptor (beta chain). Its antigen is undetermined. The record originates from a study of beta chain features in type 1 diabetes. Broader study findings: All four CD4+ subsets from Type 1 diabetes patients carried moderately but significantly shorter TCRB CDR3s.

As every portion of the isolated RNA was reverse transcribed, the sequencing read expressed TCRB transcripts. Measured with immunoSEQ multiplex PCR; TCRdb has only the in-frame clones, and not every one. This table holds some 640,000 clones, about 14% found once. This CDR3 has 15 amino acids. V lost 3 bases, J lost 0 bases, and 5 bases stayed unmatched. Germline V gene data show CDR1 as SNHLY and CDR2 as FYNNEI. The chain employs TRBV2 and TRBJ2-7, with TRBD2 matching over 7 bases. Sequences were obtained from naive CD4+ T cells from blood. The origin of this receptor is a man aged 18 to 29 with type 1 diabetes. The CDR3 nucleotides are TGTGCCAGCAGTGACCTGGGCGGGAGCTCCTACGAGCAGTACTTC. Encoded protein: CASSDLGGSSYEQYF.